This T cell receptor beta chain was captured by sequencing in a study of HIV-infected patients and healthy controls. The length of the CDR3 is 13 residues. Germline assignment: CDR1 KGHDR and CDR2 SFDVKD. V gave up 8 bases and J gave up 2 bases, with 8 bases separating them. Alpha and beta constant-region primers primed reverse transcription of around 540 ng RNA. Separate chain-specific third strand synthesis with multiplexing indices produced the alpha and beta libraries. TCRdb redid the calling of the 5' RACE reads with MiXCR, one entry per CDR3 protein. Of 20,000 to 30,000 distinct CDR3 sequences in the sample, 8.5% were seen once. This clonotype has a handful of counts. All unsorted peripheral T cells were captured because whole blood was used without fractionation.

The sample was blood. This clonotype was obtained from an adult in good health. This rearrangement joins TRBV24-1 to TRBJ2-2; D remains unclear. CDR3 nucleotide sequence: TGTGCCACCATTGGTCCAAACACCGGGGAGCTGTTTTTT. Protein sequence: CATIGPNTGELFF.